The TCR beta chain described here comes from a study of CD8+CD57+ T cells in acquired aplastic anemia. Study-wide context: Yields of DNA that came from sorted CD4+ and CD8+ cells averaged about 3.4 ug. Where healthy donors were concerned, CD4+ cells averaged approximately 9.8 million reads.

The TCR beta profiling, which covered VDJ combination and CDR3 sequence, was carried out using genomic DNA as the template. TCRdb used MiXCR to reprocess the reads, holding one entry per CDR3 protein. The sample yields around 400,000 distinct CDR3 sequences, just under 70% seen once. Details on this clonotype: As yet, its antigen is unknown. A much larger clone differs from this one at a single base, so this may be a read error.

CDR1 SGHRS and CDR2 YFSETQ come from the germline V gene. This CDR3 has 17 amino acids. Study-wide results and caveats: Patients versus controls showed no significant CD8+ Simpson's diversity difference. Shared by patients and controls, twenty-nine CD8+ CDR3s were abundant in patients.

Sequenced: sorted CD4+, CD8+, or CD8+CD57+ T cells (not recorded which) from PBMCs. The receptor's source is a human donor in good health, serving as a control. The J gene is TRBJ1-3, the V gene TRBV5-1; D perhaps matches TRBD1 (5 bases). The CDR3 bases are TGCGCCACCAGCCAAGATCTTATCAGGGCTTCGGGAAACACCATATATTTT. Protein sequence: CATSQDLIRASGNTIYF.